One and the same sample provided the 22 T cell receptor beta chains below, sequenced in a study of beta chain features in type 1 diabetes. Study-level findings and limits: Moderate but significant shortening of TCRB CDR3s was recorded in all four CD4+ subsets from Type 1 diabetes patients.

As every portion of the isolated RNA was reverse transcribed, the sequencing read expressed TCRB transcripts. Here immunoSEQ multiplex PCR was the method, and the copy in TCRdb shows in-frame clones only, minus some. This sample carries 240,000 or so clones, approximately 13% of them seen once, and the ten largest clones take roughly 0.019%. Their target antigens are unknown. Sequenced: naive CD4+ T cells from blood. The receptors shown here come from a man aged 25 to 45 with type 1 diabetes.

The gene calls are TRBV9 and TRBJ2-7, with 7 positions matching TRBD2. V lost 0 bases and J lost 5; bases outside the gene matches: 11. Looked up from germline, CDR1 is SGDLS and CDR2 is YYNGEE. The CDR3 runs to 16 residues. This chain's CDR3 is CASSVAVGGGADEQYF. The CDR3 region has the DNA TGTGCCAGCAGCGTAGCGGTTGGGGGGGGAGCGGACGAGCAGTACTTC.

Only a few counts were recorded for this clone. The gene calls are TRBV7-2 and TRBJ2-7, with TRBD2 identical over 8 bases. Germline CDR1 SGHTA, CDR2 FQGNSA. The V gene end was trimmed by 1 base and the J gene end by 3 bases; junction bases not matched to a gene: 8. This CDR3 spans 16 amino acids. The CDR3 bases are TGTGCCAGCAGCTTAGGTCCGTCAGCGGGGGACTACGAGCAGTACTTC. Translation: CASSLGPSAGDYEQYF.

This clone came up a few times. The chain recombines TRBV7-2 with TRBJ2-1, with 7 bases lining up with TRBD2. Trimming cost V 5 bases and J 2 bases; bases outside gene matches: 3. The CDR3 is 14 amino acids. CDR1 is SGHTA and CDR2 is FQGNSA in the germline V gene. The CDR3 DNA reads as TGTGCCAGCAGCCCCGGGAGGACCTACAATGAGCAGTTCTTC. It translates to CASSPGRTYNEQFF.

A few counts support this clone. The genes are TRBV2 and TRBJ2-2, with 7 bases that match TRBD1. The CDR3 consists of 14 residues. Unmatched junction bases numbered 3, after V lost 4 bases and J lost 4 bases. Germline lookup yields CDR1 SNHLY and CDR2 FYNNEI. Here the CDR3 reads CASSGDRFTGELFF. For the CDR3, the DNA is TGTGCCAGCAGTGGGGACAGATTCACCGGGGAGCTGTTTTTT.

The chain carries TRBV15 and TRBJ1-3; TRBD1 might be the D (6 bases). Germline loops: CDR1 LNHNV, CDR2 YYDKDF (reference sequence). V shed 0 bases and J shed 0 bases, with 15 bases lying between them. This CDR3 spans 18 amino acids. The CDR3 here is CATSRDGGQPFSGNTIYF. CDR3 in DNA: TGTGCCACCAGCAGAGATGGCGGACAGCCTTTCTCTGGAAACACCATATATTTT.

The chain is built from TRBV5-4 and TRBJ1-2; TRBD1 might be the D (5 bases). The CDR3 runs to 13 residues. Germline V gene sequence: CDR1 SGHNT, CDR2 YYREEE (reference sequence). Trimming cost V 5 bases and J 8 bases, with 16 bases left between them. The CDR3 bases are TGTGCCAGCAGAGCCCTCGGCGGGGGAGGCTACACCTTC. Translating it yields CASRALGGGGYTF.

This clone was counted a few times. The genes are TRBV2 and TRBJ1-1; the D is unclear. Germline CDR1 SNHLY, CDR2 FYNNEI. The CDR3 contains 11 residues. Deletions cut 1 base from V and 10 bases from J, with 7 bases between. The CDR3 region is CASSEVQVAFF. Here the CDR3 DNA reads TGTGCCAGCAGTGAAGTGCAGGTAGCTTTCTTT.

This clone has a handful of counts. This chain joins TRBV7-9 and TRBJ2-5; D may be TRBD1 (5 bases). Trimming took 1 base from V and 2 from J, leaving 11 bases between them. CDR1 and CDR2 (germline): SEHNR, FQNEAQ (reference sequence). This CDR3 contains 15 residues. Here the CDR3 DNA reads TGTGCCAGCAGCTTAGGGTCAGGGTGGCAAGAGACCCAGTACTTC. Its translation is CASSLGSGWQETQYF. The full variable domain, its missing parts supplied by reference TRBV7-9 and TRBJ2-5, is DTGVSQNPRHKITKRGQNVTFRCDPISEHNRLYWYRQTLGQGPEFLTYFQNEAQLEKSRLLSDRFSAERPKGSFSTLEIQRTEQGDSAMYLCASSLGSGWQETQYFGPGTRLLVL.

The rearrangement joins TRBV7-6 to TRBJ2-4; 12 nucleotides match TRBD2. Germline lookup yields CDR1 SGHVS and CDR2 FNYEAQ. V shed 1 base and J 0 bases; nucleotides not matched to a gene: 10. This CDR3 is built from 20 residues. The CDR3 spells CASSLVVGLAGGLAKNIQYF. The CDR3 DNA follows: TGTGCCAGCAGCTTAGTAGTGGGCCTAGCGGGGGGGCTAGCCAAAAACATTCAGTACTTC.

This clone came up a few times. The chain carries TRBV25-1 and TRBJ2-7; 9 bases agree with TRBD1. Trimming took 1 base from V and 4 from J; bases not matched to a gene: 5. Germline V gene lookup returns CDR1 MGHDK and CDR2 SYGVNS. The CDR3 runs to 15 residues. The CDR3, as DNA: TGTGCCAGCAGTGAATCCACGGGACAGGGATACGAGCAGTACTTC. This encodes CASSESTGQGYEQYF.

This clone has just a few counts. This chain uses TRBV5-1 with TRBJ2-5, with 9 bases fitting TRBD1. Germline-derived CDR1 and CDR2 are SGHRS and YFSETQ. The CDR3 is 16 residues long. The J segment lost 4 bases and the V segment lost 2 bases, leaving 9 bases of the junction unmatched. In DNA, the CDR3 is TGCGCCAGCAGCTTACAGGGGGCTACAGGGGGAGAGACCCAGTACTTC. This gives the protein CASSLQGATGGETQYF.

This clone came up a few times. The chain has TRBV29-1 and TRBJ2-2; 9 bases are a match to TRBD1. V trimming: 2 bases; J trimming: 6 bases; junction bases outside the gene matches: 1. The CDR3 consists of 13 residues. CDR1 and CDR2 (germline): SQVTM, ANQGSEA. CDR3 sequence reads: CSVERQGAGELFF. DNA for the CDR3: TGCAGCGTTGAAAGACAGGGGGCCGGGGAGCTGTTTTTT.

This chain uses TRBV30 with TRBJ1-1; D remains unclear. V shed 4 bases and J shed 5 bases, with 17 bases lying between them. This CDR3 is built from 14 residues. Germline V gene lookup returns CDR1 GTSNPN and CDR2 SVGIG (reference sequence). Here the CDR3 reads CAWNKDVRGTEAFF. The CDR3, as DNA: TGTGCCTGGAATAAGGACGTAAGAGGGACTGAAGCTTTCTTT.

This clone was seen a few times. V and J are TRBV30 and TRBJ2-3, with TRBD2 identical over 8 bases. CDR3 length: 12 residues. Germline V CDR1 and CDR2: GTSNPN, SVGIG (reference sequence). V gave up 2 bases and J gave up 5 bases; unmatched junction bases: 0. The CDR3 coding sequence is TGTGCCTGGAGTACTAGCGGAGATACGCAGTATTTT. Its translation is CAWSTSGDTQYF. Looking up the rest from reference TRBV30 and TRBJ2-3 gives the full variable domain: SQTIHQWPATLVQPVGSPLSLECTVEGTSNPNLYWYRQAAGRGLQLLFYSVGIGQISSEVPQNLSASRPQDRQFILSSKKLLLSDSGFYLCAWSTSGDTQYFGPGTRLTVL.

This clone was detected a few times. This rearrangement joins TRBV6-1 to TRBJ2-5; D uncertain. The CDR3 has 14 residues. Germline lookup yields CDR1 MNHNS and CDR2 SASEGT. Trimming stripped 2 bases from V and 2 bases from J, with 9 bases between. CDR3 DNA sequence: TGTGCCAGCAGTGAATTGGGCAAGCAAGAGACCCAGTACTTC. Residues: CASSELGKQETQYF.

This clone has more than one count but fewer than ten. The chain links TRBV7-7 to TRBJ2-1; D is unresolved. This CDR3 has 13 residues. Germline V gene data show CDR1 as SSHAT and CDR2 as FNYEAQ (reference sequence). The ends were cut back, 3 bases at V and 6 bases at J, with 9 bases in the middle. Written as DNA, the CDR3 is TGTGCCAGCAGCTTGTTAACTGGCAATGAGCAGTTCTTC. Protein: CASSLLTGNEQFF. The entire variable domain, with the rest obtained from reference TRBV7-7 and TRBJ2-1, is as follows: GAGVSQSPRYKVTKRGQDVTLRCDPISSHATLYWYQQALGQGPEFLTYFNYEAQPDKSGLPSDRFSAERPEGSISTLTIQRTEQRDSAMYRCASSLLTGNEQFFGPGTRLTVL.

The chain is built from TRBV12-5 and TRBJ2-6; 7 bases match TRBD1. CDR1 and CDR2 from the germline V gene are LGHNT and FRNRAP. V dropped 6 bases and J dropped 0; count of bases not matched to a gene: 11. This CDR3 comprises 18 residues. The CDR3 region is CASGRPDRISSGANVLTF. The CDR3, as DNA: TGTGCTAGTGGCCGCCCGGACAGGATTAGCTCTGGGGCCAACGTCCTGACTTTC.

The V and J genes are TRBV30 and TRBJ1-1, with 7 positions matching TRBD1. Trimming removed 3 bases from V and 9 bases from J; junction bases left unmatched: 7. Germline-derived CDR1 and CDR2 are GTSNPN and SVGIG (reference sequence). This CDR3 is 12 amino acids long. CDR3 coding DNA: TGTGCCTGGAGGTTGACAGGGCGCAAAGCTTTCTTT. As protein: CAWRLTGRKAFF.

This clone was found a few times. This rearrangement joins TRBV29-1 to TRBJ1-4; the match to TRBD1 covers 9 bases. The ends lost 7 bases at V and 10 bases at J; junction bases unmatched: 13. This CDR3 region has 14 residues. CDR1 is SQVTM and CDR2 is ANQGSEA in the germline V gene. CDR3 residues: CSAWMDRGLGKLFF. The CDR3 nucleotides are TGCAGCGCCTGGATGGACAGGGGACTCGGAAAACTGTTTTTT.

The chain couples TRBV5-1 to TRBJ2-7; 12 bases match TRBD2. The length of the CDR3 is 14 residues. CDR1 and CDR2 from the germline V gene are SGHRS and YFSETQ. V was pared by 5 bases and J by 5 bases, with 5 bases of the junction left unmatched. The chain's CDR3 is CASRRTSGDHEQYF. The DNA for the CDR3 is TGCGCCAGCAGACGGACTAGCGGGGATCACGAGCAGTACTTC.

This clone appeared a few times. Here the CDR3 DNA reads TGTGCCAGCAGCTCGGGACAGGCGCTAAGGAACACTGAAGCTTTCTTT. It yields the protein CASSSGQALRNTEAFF. The V and J genes are TRBV9 and TRBJ1-1; 8 bases agree with TRBD1. Germline CDR1 SGDLS, CDR2 YYNGEE. CDR3 size: 16 residues. Trimming cost V 4 bases and J 1 base; bases outside gene matches: 9.

This chain connects TRBV7-9 to TRBJ2-5; 7 bases agree with TRBD1. V gave up 3 bases and J gave up 4 bases; unmatched junction bases: 2. The germline V gene encodes CDR1 SEHNR and CDR2 FQNEAQ (reference sequence). The CDR3 covers 13 residues. For the CDR3, the DNA is TGTGCCAGCAGCTTTGCAGGGGGAGAGACCCAGTACTTC. Translation gives CASSFAGGETQYF.